One and the same sample provided the 23 T cell receptor beta chains below, sequenced in a study of T cell repertoires in cytomegalovirus infection. Their antigens remain unidentified. TCRdb redid the calling of the reads with MiXCR, one entry per CDR3 protein. The sample gives around 570,000 distinct CDR3 sequences, 40% of which show up once; about half is in the top ten. Specimen: cultured PBMCs, collected from culture after CMV antigen stimulation. All receptors come from a human donor in good health (CMV status not recorded). Some clones in this sample may be carry-over from other donors' samples.

The genes are TRBV20-1 and TRBJ1-2; TRBD1 is a possible D gene (6 bases). CDR1 DFQATT and CDR2 SNEGSKA come from the germline V gene (reference sequence). CDR3 length: 13 amino acids. V was trimmed by 2 bases and J by 4 bases, leaving 11 bases between them. The CDR3 nucleotides read TGCAGTGCTAGACGGACAGATCTCTATGGCTACACCTTC. The encoded protein is CSARRTDLYGYTF.

This clonotype has only a few counts. The chain uses TRBV7-2 and TRBJ1-4; the D gene is possibly TRBD1 (6 bases). Germline V gene sequence: CDR1 SGHTA, CDR2 FQGNSA. The CDR3 extends over 15 amino acids. V lost 6 bases to trimming and J lost 3 bases, with 14 bases between them. CDR3 nucleotides: TGTGCCAGCAGGCCACAGGGAACGGCTAATGAAAAACTGTTTTTT. This gives the protein CASRPQGTANEKLFF. The entire variable domain, with the rest obtained from reference TRBV7-2 and TRBJ1-4, is as follows: GAGVSQSPSNKVTEKGKDVELRCDPISGHTALYWYRQSLGQGLEFLIYFQGNSAPDKSGLPSDRFSAERTGGSVSTLTIQRTQQEDSAVYLCASRPQGTANEKLFFGSGTQLSVL.

This chain connects TRBV7-2 to TRBJ2-1; 10 bases agree with TRBD2. This CDR3 region has 16 residues. V gave up 9 bases and J gave up 2 bases; unmatched junction bases: 10. The V gene's germline CDR1 is SGHTA and CDR2 FQGNSA. The CDR3 DNA reads TGTGCCAGTCGGCTTCTAGCGGGAGCTCCCTACAATGAGCAGTTCTTC. Its translation is CASRLLAGAPYNEQFF.

This clonotype has only a few counts. The rearrangement uses TRBV7-2 and TRBJ2-4, with 7 nucleotides matching TRBD2. Unmatched junction bases numbered 8, after V lost 3 bases and J lost 6 bases. Germline CDR1 and CDR2: SGHTA and FQGNSA. This CDR3 contains 15 residues. The CDR3 reads CASSLGVIAGNIQYF. CDR3 sequence (DNA): TGTGCCAGCAGCTTGGGGGTGATAGCGGGAAACATTCAGTACTTC.

As to this clonotype: Just one base apart from a much larger clone, this may be a read error. Since the CDR3 does not end with the conserved phenylalanine or tryptophan, this likely comes from a read error. Here the CDR3 reads CASSLRRGGAKYNEQFY. The CDR3 DNA sequence: TGTGCCAGCAGCTTACGCCGCGGGGGGGCCAAATACAATGAGCAGTTCTAC. The J gene is TRBJ2-1, the V gene TRBV7-8; 9 nucleotides align to TRBD2. With 2 bases clipped from V and 4 bases from J, the junction kept 9 bases outside the gene matches. The germline V gene encodes CDR1 SGHVS and CDR2 FQNEAQ. This CDR3 has 17 amino acids.

This clonotype came up a few times. The rearrangement links TRBV9 to TRBJ2-1; D is perhaps TRBD1 (5 bases). Germline V CDR1 and CDR2: SGDLS, YYNGEE. There are 16 residues in the CDR3. V was cut by 3 bases and J by 4 bases, with 17 bases left in between. CDR3 residues: CASSESTAPFYNEQFF. CDR3 coding DNA: TGTGCCAGCAGCGAGTCGACAGCCCCTTTTTACAATGAGCAGTTCTTC.

This clonotype was seen a few times. This sequence joins TRBV12-3 or TRBV12-4 and TRBJ2-5; the D gene is possibly TRBD2 (5 bases). Trimming stripped 3 bases from V and 2 bases from J, with 10 bases between. This CDR3 comprises 14 residues. The CDR3 sequence is CASSFGRTQETQYF. The CDR3 DNA reads as TGTGCCAGCAGTTTTGGGAGAACACAAGAGACCCAGTACTTC.

This sequence joins TRBV19 and TRBJ2-3; no reliable D call. Trimming removed 5 bases from V and 4 bases from J, with 4 bases in between. CDR1 is LNHDA, CDR2 SQIVND, per germline (reference sequence). The CDR3 has 11 amino acids. Here the CDR3 reads CASSHADTQYF. As DNA, the CDR3 is TGTGCCAGTAGTCACGCAGATACGCAGTATTTT. Variable domain in full (rest from reference TRBV19 and TRBJ2-3): DGGITQSPKYLFRKEGQNVTLSCEQNLNHDAMYWYRQDPGQGLRLIYYSQIVNDFQKGDIAEGYSVSREKKESFPLTVTSAQKNPTAFYLCASSHADTQYFGPGTRLTVL.

J is TRBJ2-5 and V is TRBV19; D is perhaps TRBD2 (5 bases). The ends were cut back, 4 bases at V and 4 bases at J, with 7 bases in the middle. Germline V CDR1 and CDR2: LNHDA, SQIVND (reference sequence). The CDR3 spans 12 residues. The CDR3 nucleotides are TGTGCCAGTAGTAATGAGGGAGAGACCCAGTACTTC. It codes for CASSNEGETQYF.

The rearrangement joins TRBV19 to TRBJ2-1; TRBD2 might be the D (6 bases). The CDR3 extends over 13 amino acids. CDR1 and CDR2 (germline): LNHDA, SQIVND (reference sequence). Trimming took 4 bases from V and 6 from J, leaving 10 bases between them. CDR3: CASSSRLVNEQFF. The CDR3 DNA reads TGTGCCAGTAGTAGTAGACTAGTCAATGAGCAGTTCTTC.

The rearrangement links TRBV7-2 to TRBJ2-5; 7 bases are shared with TRBD2. The CDR3 is 15 residues long. Germline CDR1 is SGHTA and CDR2 is FQGNSA. Trimming removed 7 bases from V and 4 bases from J; junction bases left unmatched: 12. DNA of the CDR3: TGTGCCAGCACCCTGGGTGCGGGAGTCGGAGAGACCCAGTACTTC. Translation: CASTLGAGVGETQYF.

The table lists this clonotype with many counts. This sequence joins TRBV7-2 and TRBJ1-2, with 7 bases fitting TRBD1. Germline V lookup: CDR1 SGHTA, CDR2 FQGNSA. This CDR3 is 15 amino acids long. V dropped 3 bases and J dropped 3; count of bases not matched to a gene: 7. Written as DNA, the CDR3 is TGTGCCAGCAGCTTGCGGAGGGGGCCCGACTATGGCTACACCTTC. Residues: CASSLRRGPDYGYTF.

This clonotype was counted a few times. The V and J genes are TRBV7-9 and TRBJ1-4; perhaps TRBD1 as D (6 bases). The V end was cut by 5 bases, the J end by 10 bases, with 14 bases between. Germline V gives CDR1 SEHNR, CDR2 FQNEAQ (reference sequence). CDR3 size: 13 residues. CDR3 in amino acids: CASSPGGGLKLFF. The CDR3 bases are TGTGCCAGCAGCCCAGGTGGGGGCCTAAAACTGTTTTTT. The entire variable domain, with the rest obtained from reference TRBV7-9 and TRBJ1-4, is as follows: DTGVSQNPRHKITKRGQNVTFRCDPISEHNRLYWYRQTLGQGPEFLTYFQNEAQLEKSRLLSDRFSAERPKGSFSTLEIQRTEQGDSAMYLCASSPGGGLKLFFGSGTQLSVL.

The J gene is TRBJ1-2, the V gene TRBV7-2; no definite D call. Trimming stripped 5 bases from V and 4 bases from J, with 11 bases between. The CDR3 covers 13 residues. Per the germline V gene, CDR1 is SGHTA and CDR2 is FQGNSA. For the CDR3, the DNA is TGTGCCAGCAGCCCCACCCACAGCTATGGCTACACCTTC. This gives the protein CASSPTHSYGYTF.

The chain is built from TRBV20-1 and TRBJ2-5; D remains ambiguous. This CDR3 contains 16 residues. Germline assignment: CDR1 DFQATT and CDR2 SNEGSKA (reference sequence). Deletions cut 1 base from V and 1 base from J, with 16 bases between. The CDR3 sequence is CSARVPFGPSQETQYF. CDR3 nucleotide sequence: TGCAGTGCTAGAGTGCCGTTTGGGCCGTCCCAAGAGACCCAGTACTTC.

This chain uses TRBV2 with TRBJ2-7; tentative D call: TRBD1 (6 bases). V dropped 8 bases and J dropped 2 bases, with 16 bases sitting between them. The CDR3 is 14 amino acids. Germline CDR1 SNHLY, CDR2 FYNNEI. CDR3 sequence: CASLRQQGPYEQYF. The CDR3, as DNA: TGTGCCAGCCTGCGTCAACAGGGCCCCTACGAGCAGTACTTC.

This clonotype was picked up many times. The chain has TRBV7-2 and TRBJ2-5, with 10 bases matching TRBD2. V shed 3 bases and J 5 bases; nucleotides not matched to a gene: 9. There are 16 residues in the CDR3. The germline V gene encodes CDR1 SGHTA and CDR2 FQGNSA. The CDR3: CASSFVSSGGGETQYF. CDR3 DNA: TGTGCCAGCAGCTTCGTCTCTAGCGGGGGAGGGGAGACCCAGTACTTC.

The table lists this clonotype with many counts. The chain has TRBV7-2 and TRBJ2-5; maybe TRBD2 (5 bases). V was trimmed by 5 bases and J by 1 base, leaving 29 bases between them. This CDR3 is built from 20 residues. From germline, CDR1 is SGHTA and CDR2 FQGNSA. This CDR3 reads CASSPAGAGRITGTQETQYF. CDR3 sequence (DNA): TGTGCCAGCAGCCCGGCTGGCGCGGGCAGGATAACGGGTACCCAAGAGACCCAGTACTTC.

This clonotype was observed a few times. The chain joins TRBV4-1 to TRBJ2-1; D possibly corresponds to TRBD2 (6 bases). This CDR3 is built from 15 residues. CDR1 is MGHRA and CDR2 is YSYEKL in the germline V gene. With 7 bases removed from V and 9 bases from J, the gap between germline ends came to 22 bases. CDR3 residues: CASTPSAARDSEQFF. In DNA form, the CDR3 reads TGCGCCAGCACACCCTCCGCTGCGCGGGATAGTGAGCAGTTCTTC.

This rearrangement joins TRBV6-1 to TRBJ2-7; no clear D. CDR1 is MNHNS and CDR2 is SASEGT in the germline V gene. The CDR3 spans 14 residues. Trimming took 0 bases from V and 1 from J, leaving 7 bases between them. The chain's CDR3 is CASSEAGLSYEQYF. In nucleotides, the CDR3 is TGTGCCAGCAGTGAAGCAGGGCTGTCCTACGAGCAGTACTTC.

The chain carries TRBV5-1 and TRBJ2-1; D is perhaps TRBD1 (5 bases). Germline V lookup: CDR1 SGHRS, CDR2 YFSETQ. V was pared by 2 bases and J by 10 bases, with 10 bases between. The CDR3 has 12 residues. CDR3 sequence (DNA): TGCGCCAGCAGCTTTGATGGGGCGGAGCAGTTCTTC. Its translation is CASSFDGAEQFF.

This chain joins TRBV28 and TRBJ1-1; D uncertain. Germline-derived CDR1 and CDR2 are MDHEN and SYDVKM. This CDR3 has 13 residues. V lost 7 bases, J lost 7 bases, and 16 bases lay in between. In nucleotides, the CDR3 is TGTGCCAGCACTCCCGTTAAAGGGATTGAAGCTTTCTTT. Protein product: CASTPVKGIEAFF.

This clonotype was detected a few times. This chain joins TRBV12-3 or TRBV12-4 and TRBJ1-5; the D is unclear. CDR3 size: 17 residues. V shed 6 bases and J shed 4 bases, with 22 bases lying between them. The CDR3 region has the DNA TGTGCCAGCAGCTCCACAACCTTTGATTTAGCTAATCAGCCCCAGCATTTT. Protein: CASSSTTFDLANQPQHF.